This entry is about one TCR beta chain. Its specificity is unknown. The data are from a study of shared clonotypes between healthy human individuals. V shed 2 bases, J shed 0 bases, and the junction held 10 bases outside the gene matches. The CDR3 is made up of 18 amino acids. Germline lookup yields CDR1 SGHVS and CDR2 FQNEAQ. Broader study findings: Generation of non-shared clonotypes was less probable than generation of clonotypes shared by all four donors. Sampling covered nothing but blood. Tissue TCR repertoires likely differ from those found in blood.

The assay was immunoSEQ multiplex PCR, and TCRdb's table has in-frame clones only and misses some. Of millions of clones in the sample, over 85% were seen once. The clonotype originates from a man younger than 30 in good health. The sequencing input was naive CD4+ T cells sorted from blood. The subset: CD45RA+ positively selected. V usage is TRBV7-8 and J usage is TRBJ2-3, with 8 bases lining up with TRBD2. This CDR3 reads CASSLYAGGTLSTDTQYF. Here the CDR3 DNA reads TGTGCCAGCAGCTTATATGCGGGAGGTACCCTAAGCACAGATACGCAGTATTTT.